Given below is one TCR beta chain in context. Clones were read by immunoSEQ multiplex PCR, and TCRdb kept only the in-frame ones, dropping some. The table records some 50,000 clones, 65% to 90% of them present only once. This record belongs to a study of blood T cell repertoires in COVID-19. Overall study context: Spain, Italy and the United States supplied samples that represented acute and convalescent COVID-19.

The CDR3 length is 12 residues. Deletions cut 10 bases from V and 11 bases from J, with 20 bases between. Per the germline V gene, CDR1 is LNHDA and CDR2 is SQIVND (reference sequence). Specimen: peripheral blood. This clonotype was sampled from a human donor in a cohort sampled during active COVID-19. The chain is built from TRBV19 and TRBJ1-1; D not certain. CDR3 amino acids: CATRLTASGAFF. The DNA for the CDR3 is TGTGCCACCCGGCTGACGGCGAGCGGGGCTTTCTTT. Filled out from reference TRBV19 and TRBJ1-1, the complete variable domain reads DGGITQSPKYLFRKEGQNVTLSCEQNLNHDAMYWYRQDPGQGLRLIYYSQIVNDFQKGDIAEGYSVSREKKESFPLTVTSAQKNPTAFYLCATRLTASGAFFGQGTRLTVV.